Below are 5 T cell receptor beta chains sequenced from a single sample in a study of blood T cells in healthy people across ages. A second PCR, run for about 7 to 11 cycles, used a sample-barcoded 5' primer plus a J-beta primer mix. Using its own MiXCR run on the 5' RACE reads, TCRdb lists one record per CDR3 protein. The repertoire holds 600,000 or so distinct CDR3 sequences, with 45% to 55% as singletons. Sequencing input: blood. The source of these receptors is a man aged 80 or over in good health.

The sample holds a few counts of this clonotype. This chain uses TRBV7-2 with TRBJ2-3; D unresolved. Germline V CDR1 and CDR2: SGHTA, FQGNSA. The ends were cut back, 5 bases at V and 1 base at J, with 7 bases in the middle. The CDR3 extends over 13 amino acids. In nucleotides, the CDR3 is TGTGCCAGCAGCCCGCACCGCACAGATACGCAGTATTTT. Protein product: CASSPHRTDTQYF.

CDR3 residues: CASSYSRLDSNEQYF. The CDR3 nucleotides read TGTGCCAGCAGTTACAGTCGTTTGGATTCGAATGAGCAGTACTTC. The V and J genes are TRBV6-6 and TRBJ2-1; D unresolved. The DNA end lines up better with TRBJ2-7; the J call may be wrong. Germline CDR1 is MNHNY and CDR2 is SVGAGI (reference sequence). The CDR3 loop spans 15 amino acids.

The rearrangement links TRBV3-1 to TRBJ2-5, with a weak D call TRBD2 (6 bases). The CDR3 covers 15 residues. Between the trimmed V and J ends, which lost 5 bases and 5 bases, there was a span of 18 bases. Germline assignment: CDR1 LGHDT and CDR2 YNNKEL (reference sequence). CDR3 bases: TGTGCCAGCAGCGTACGTTGGAGGGGTGGGGAGACCCAGTACTTC. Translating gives CASSVRWRGGETQYF.

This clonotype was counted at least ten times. The CDR3 protein is CSAREYSYEQYF. CDR3 in DNA: TGCAGTGCTAGAGAGTATTCCTACGAGCAGTACTTC. The V call is TRBV20-1, the J call TRBJ2-7; D gene ambiguous. The V gene's germline CDR1 is DFQATT and CDR2 SNEGSKA (reference sequence). V dropped 0 bases and J dropped 1 base, with 4 bases sitting between them. The CDR3 is 12 amino acids.

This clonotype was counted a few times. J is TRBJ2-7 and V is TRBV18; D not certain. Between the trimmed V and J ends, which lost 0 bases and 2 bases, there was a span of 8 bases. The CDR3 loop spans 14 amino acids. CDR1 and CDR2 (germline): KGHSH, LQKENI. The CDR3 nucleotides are TGTGCCAGCTCACCACCGGTTCAGACCTACGAGCAGTACTTC. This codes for CASSPPVQTYEQYF.